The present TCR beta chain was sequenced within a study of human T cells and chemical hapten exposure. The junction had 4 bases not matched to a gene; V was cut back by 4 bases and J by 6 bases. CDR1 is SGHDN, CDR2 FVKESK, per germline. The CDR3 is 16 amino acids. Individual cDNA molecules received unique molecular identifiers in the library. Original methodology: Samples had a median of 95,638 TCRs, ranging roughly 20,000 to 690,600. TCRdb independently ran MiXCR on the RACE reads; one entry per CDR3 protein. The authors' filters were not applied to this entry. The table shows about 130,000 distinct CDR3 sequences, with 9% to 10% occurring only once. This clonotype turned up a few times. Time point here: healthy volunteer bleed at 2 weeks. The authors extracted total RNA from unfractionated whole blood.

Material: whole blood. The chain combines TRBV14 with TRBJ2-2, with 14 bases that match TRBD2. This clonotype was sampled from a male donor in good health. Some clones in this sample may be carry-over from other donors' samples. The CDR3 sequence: CASSRRLAGGPGELFF. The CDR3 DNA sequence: TGTGCCAGCAGCCGCCGACTAGCGGGAGGGCCCGGGGAGCTGTTTTTT.